The 27 T cell receptor beta chains below come from one sample, sequenced in a study of vaccination effects on CD4 cells after COVID-19. Pools of viral peptides were used by the ViraFEST assay to expand antigen-specific CD4+ T cells ahead of sequencing. Culture proceeded for approximately nine days, and CD4+ T cells were then isolated. This individual tested PCR-positive for SARS-CoV-2 infection between March and December 2020. Two-dose BNT162b2 or mRNA-1273 vaccination was given to participants. Which antigens these TCRs recognize remains unknown. Repertoires were generated with immunoSEQ multiplex PCR, while TCRdb's copy carries only in-frame clones and drops some. The table includes fewer than 15,000 clones, around 73% detected once. The input for sequencing was CD4+ T cells from PBMCs cultured with HCoV-NL63 spike peptides, taken after COVID-19 vaccination. The receptor source for this set is a human donor who had a prior SARS-CoV-2 infection.

The gene calls are TRBV4-1 and TRBJ1-1; no definite D call. V gave up 7 bases and J gave up 7 bases, with 7 bases separating them. Germline values: CDR1 MGHRA, CDR2 YSYEKL. This CDR3 region has 10 residues. The CDR3 DNA sequence: TGCGCCAGCATTATAGGTGAAGCTTTCTTT. It specifies CASIIGEAFF.

The chain recombines TRBV5-1 with TRBJ1-1; 8 bases line up with TRBD1. The V gene's germline CDR1 is SGHRS and CDR2 YFSETQ. The junction had 5 bases not matched to a gene; V was cut back by 3 bases and J by 4 bases. This CDR3 comprises 14 residues. The CDR3 DNA follows: TGCGCCAGCAGCTCTACAGGGGGAAGCACTGAAGCTTTCTTT. Protein: CASSSTGGSTEAFF.

The V and J genes are TRBV5-1 and TRBJ2-3; 8 positions match TRBD2. The CDR3 is 17 amino acids. V was pared by 1 base and J by 0 bases, with 7 bases of the junction left unmatched. Germline CDR1 is SGHRS and CDR2 is YFSETQ. CDR3 loop: CASSLRLAGASTDTQYF. As DNA, the CDR3 is TGCGCCAGCAGCTTGCGGCTAGCGGGCGCCAGCACAGATACGCAGTATTTT. Supplemented by reference TRBV5-1 and TRBJ2-3, the full variable domain reads KAGVTQTPRYLIKTRGQQVTLSCSPISGHRSVSWYQQTPGQGLQFLFEYFSETQRNKGNFPGRFSGRQFSNSRSEMNVSTLELGDSALYLCASSLRLAGASTDTQYFGPGTRLTVL.

This clone was observed a handful of times. The V and J genes are TRBV19 and TRBJ1-3; D call uncertain. Trimming left V 3 bases short and J 0 bases short, with 6 bases between. Germline loops: CDR1 LNHDA, CDR2 SQIVND (reference sequence). The CDR3 loop spans 14 amino acids. CDR3 coding DNA: TGTGCCAGTAGTATGACCGGCTCTGGAAACACCATATATTTT. Translating gives CASSMTGSGNTIYF. Complete variable domain (other parts from reference TRBV19 and TRBJ1-3): DGGITQSPKYLFRKEGQNVTLSCEQNLNHDAMYWYRQDPGQGLRLIYYSQIVNDFQKGDIAEGYSVSREKKESFPLTVTSAQKNPTAFYLCASSMTGSGNTIYFGEGSWLTVV.

The sample holds a few counts of this clone. V gene TRBV24-1 combines with J gene TRBJ2-7; 10 nucleotides agree with TRBD2. V was pared by 1 base and J by 4 bases, with 3 bases of the junction left unmatched. Per the germline V gene, CDR1 is KGHDR and CDR2 is SFDVKD. The CDR3 loop spans 15 amino acids. CDR3 coding DNA: TGTGCCACCAGTGATTTTCTAGCGGGAGTTTACGAGCAGTACTTC. As protein: CATSDFLAGVYEQYF.

The chain couples TRBV5-1 to TRBJ2-5; D call uncertain. V was pared by 0 bases and J by 5 bases, with 14 bases between. Germline CDR1 reads SGHRS; CDR2 reads YFSETQ. The CDR3 sequence is 15 residues long. The CDR3 reads CASSLERPVGETQYF. The CDR3 region has the DNA TGCGCCAGCAGCTTGGAAAGGCCGGTGGGCGAGACCCAGTACTTC.

The V call is TRBV12-3 or TRBV12-4, the J call TRBJ1-2; 9 bases map to TRBD1. This CDR3 is built from 12 residues. V trimming: 6 bases; J trimming: 4 bases; junction bases outside the gene matches: 0. CDR3 region: CASRDRGYGYTF. In nucleotides, the CDR3 is TGTGCCAGCAGGGACAGGGGCTATGGCTACACCTTC.

The chain has TRBV2 and TRBJ2-6; 9 bases map to TRBD1. The CDR3 spans 16 residues. CDR1 is SNHLY and CDR2 is FYNNEI in the germline V gene. J was trimmed by 2 bases and V by 5 bases; bases with no gene match: 4. CDR3 amino acids: CASSRDRVAGANVLTF. CDR3 DNA sequence: TGTGCCAGCAGTCGGGACAGGGTCGCTGGGGCCAACGTCCTGACTTTC.

The chain uses TRBV6-5 and TRBJ2-1; D may be TRBD2 (5 bases). CDR3 length: 15 amino acids. The germline V gene has CDR1 MNHEY and CDR2 SVGAGI. V lost 7 bases and J 4 bases, leaving 17 bases between the germline ends. The CDR3 DNA follows: TGTGCCAGCACCTGGACCTCGGGGTTTTACAATGAGCAGTTCTTC. Translation gives CASTWTSGFYNEQFF.

The chain recombines TRBV7-9 with TRBJ2-1; D unclear. V lost 0 bases to trimming and J lost 5 bases, with 8 bases between them. Germline CDR1 and CDR2: SEHNR and FQNEAQ (reference sequence). There are 14 residues in the CDR3. The CDR3 nucleotides read TGTGCCAGCAGCTTAGCAATTGGGGACAATGAGCAGTTCTTC. Amino acids: CASSLAIGDNEQFF.

The chain links TRBV2 to TRBJ2-6; D unresolved. Germline CDR1 reads SNHLY; CDR2 reads FYNNEI. V lost 7 bases, J lost 0 bases, and 16 bases lay in between. The CDR3 runs 17 residues. The CDR3 loop is CASIGRFFPSGANVLTF. DNA for the CDR3: TGTGCCAGCATCGGCCGTTTTTTCCCCTCTGGGGCCAACGTCCTGACTTTC.

CDR3 in amino acids: CASRDTGPGEQYF. DNA for the CDR3: TGTGCCAGCAGGGACACAGGGCCGGGCGAGCAGTACTTC. The chain combines TRBV2 with TRBJ2-7; D might be TRBD1 (6 bases). The V gene's germline CDR1 is SNHLY and CDR2 FYNNEI. CDR3 length equals 13 residues. With 6 bases removed from V and 6 bases from J, the gap between germline ends came to 15 bases. The entire variable domain, with the rest obtained from reference TRBV2 and TRBJ2-7, is as follows: EPEVTQTPSHQVTQMGQEVILRCVPISNHLYFYWYRQILGQKVEFLVSFYNNEISEKSEIFDDQFSVERPDGSNFTLKIRSTKLEDSAMYFCASRDTGPGEQYFGPGTRLTVT.

This clone is classed as large. This chain uses TRBV11-1 with TRBJ2-2; perhaps TRBD1 as D (6 bases). V lost 5 bases and J 7 bases, leaving 17 bases between the germline ends. The CDR3 extends over 15 amino acids. Per the germline V gene, CDR1 is SGHAT and CDR2 is FQDESV (reference sequence). CDR3 region: CASSPRDNTGGELFF. The CDR3 bases are TGTGCCAGCAGCCCCCGGGACAATACCGGCGGGGAGCTGTTTTTT.

The genes are TRBV27 and TRBJ2-1; 10 bases map to TRBD2. Germline CDR1 is MNHEY and CDR2 is SMNVEV (reference sequence). The CDR3 sequence is 16 residues long. The junction had 9 bases not matched to a gene; V was cut back by 3 bases and J by 7 bases. The CDR3 DNA follows: TGTGCCAGCAGTTTTTATCTAGCGGGAGTAGGTAATGAGCAGTTCTTC. Protein product: CASSFYLAGVGNEQFF.

The chain couples TRBV18 to TRBJ1-2; 9 nucleotides align to TRBD1. CDR3 length equals 16 residues. The V segment lost 1 base and the J segment 5 bases; nucleotides outside the gene matches: 8. CDR1 is KGHSH, CDR2 LQKENI, per germline. The CDR3: CASSPQTGTGLYGYTF. The CDR3 DNA follows: TGTGCCAGCTCACCACAAACCGGGACAGGGCTTTATGGCTACACCTTC.

The chain joins TRBV30 to TRBJ2-5; a possible D gene is TRBD1 (6 bases). Germline CDR1 reads GTSNPN; CDR2 reads SVGIG (reference sequence). V gave up 0 bases and J gave up 1 base, with 12 bases separating them. The CDR3 totals 15 residues. The CDR3 nucleotides read TGTGCCTGGAGTGTATTAGGGACATCCCAAGAGACCCAGTACTTC. It encodes CAWSVLGTSQETQYF.

This clone was seen a handful of times. V gene TRBV2 combines with J gene TRBJ1-4; TRBD1 might be the D (5 bases). The germline V gene encodes CDR1 SNHLY and CDR2 FYNNEI. The length of the CDR3 is 14 residues. Trimming cost V 3 bases and J 8 bases, with 13 bases left between them. Here the CDR3 reads CASSEGRVGEKLFF. CDR3 bases: TGTGCCAGCAGTGAGGGACGGGTGGGGGAAAAACTGTTTTTT.

The V and J genes are TRBV18 and TRBJ2-7; 7 bases fit TRBD1. V trimming: 6 bases; J trimming: 2 bases; junction bases outside the gene matches: 10. The length of the CDR3 is 15 residues. The germline V gene has CDR1 KGHSH and CDR2 LQKENI. The CDR3 DNA sequence: TGTGCCAGCTCGTTCACCGGGACAGCAGCCTACGAGCAGTACTTC. This gives the protein CASSFTGTAAYEQYF. The complete variable domain, with remaining parts taken from reference TRBV18 and TRBJ2-7, reads NAGVMQNPRHLVRRRGQEARLRCSPMKGHSHVYWYRQLPEEGLKFMVYLQKENIIDESGMPKERFSAEFPKEGPSILRIQQVVRGDSAAYFCASSFTGTAAYEQYFGPGTRLTVT.

This chain links TRBV29-1 with TRBJ2-5; 9 nucleotides line up with TRBD1. Trimming removed 7 bases from V and 4 bases from J; junction bases left unmatched: 7. Germline loops: CDR1 SQVTM, CDR2 ANQGSEA. The CDR3 contains 13 residues. CDR3 sequence reads: CSAKDRGRETQYF. CDR3 in DNA: TGCAGCGCCAAAGACAGGGGGAGAGAGACCCAGTACTTC.

This clone was detected only a few times. V is TRBV7-9 and J is TRBJ2-7; tentatively, D is TRBD1 (6 bases). Germline V lookup: CDR1 SEHNR, CDR2 FQNEAQ (reference sequence). The CDR3 length is 12 residues. V was shortened by 4 bases and J by 5 bases, with 9 bases between the two germline ends. The CDR3 spells CASSSDSHEQYF. The CDR3 region has the DNA TGTGCCAGCAGCTCGGACAGCCACGAGCAGTACTTC.

The rearrangement uses TRBV15 and TRBJ2-3; D may correspond to TRBD1 or TRBD2 (5 bases each). Deletions cut 8 bases from V and 0 bases from J, with 9 bases between. CDR1 is LNHNV, CDR2 YYDKDF, per germline (reference sequence). The CDR3 has 13 amino acids. This CDR3 reads CATGGASTDTQYF. The CDR3 nucleotides are TGTGCCACCGGGGGAGCTAGCACAGATACGCAGTATTTT. The variable domain in full, completed from reference TRBV15 and TRBJ2-3, reads DAMVIQNPRYQVTQFGKPVTLSCSQTLNHNVMYWYQQKSSQAPKLLFHYYDKDFNNEADTPDNFQSRRPNTSFCFLDIRSPGLGDTAMYLCATGGASTDTQYFGPGTRLTVL.

The genes are TRBV6-2 or TRBV6-3 and TRBJ1-4; tentative D call: TRBD1 (5 bases). Germline V gene sequence: CDR1 MNHEY, CDR2 SVGEGT. CDR3 length: 14 residues. Between the trimmed V and J ends, which lost 5 bases and 8 bases, there was a span of 15 bases. The CDR3 region is CASSVRAGREKLFF. CDR3 in DNA: TGTGCCAGCAGTGTTCGGGCAGGGAGGGAAAAACTGTTTTTT.

The chain employs TRBV5-1 and TRBJ1-5; TRBD1 is a possible D gene (6 bases). The length of the CDR3 is 17 residues. Trimming stripped 0 bases from V and 1 base from J, with 14 bases between. Germline assignment: CDR1 SGHRS and CDR2 YFSETQ. The CDR3 DNA sequence: TGCGCCAGCAGCTTGGGGCCCACAGGGTTCAGCAATCAGCCCCAGCATTTT. Translating it yields CASSLGPTGFSNQPQHF.

The chain has TRBV10-3 and TRBJ2-5; TRBD1 or TRBD2 may be the D gene (5 bases each). Germline loops: CDR1 ENHRY, CDR2 SYGVKD. This CDR3 spans 13 amino acids. V was shortened by 6 bases and J by 4 bases, with 12 bases between the two germline ends. As DNA, the CDR3 is TGTGCCATCAGGAGGTCGGGACGAGAGACCCAGTACTTC. Translated, it gives CAIRRSGRETQYF.

By sample fraction, this clone is medium-sized. A read error may produce the germline difference seen at one junction end. This chain uses TRBV7-2 with TRBJ2-1; 7 nucleotides line up with TRBD2. Germline CDR1 SGHTA, CDR2 FQGNSA. There are 13 residues in the CDR3. This CDR3 reads CASSFLGVGGPVF. DNA for the CDR3: TGTGCCAGCAGTTTCCTAGGTGTGGGAGGGCCGGTCTTC. The complete variable domain, with remaining parts taken from reference TRBV7-2 and TRBJ2-1, reads GAGVSQSPSNKVTEKGKDVELRCDPISGHTALYWYRQSLGQGLEFLIYFQGNSAPDKSGLPSDRFSAERTGGSVSTLTIQRTQQEDSAVYLCASSFLGVGGPVFGPGTRLTVL.

The chain is built from TRBV7-3 and TRBJ1-1; D might be TRBD1 (6 bases). V lost 3 bases and J 5 bases, leaving 10 bases between the germline ends. Germline V gives CDR1 SGHTA, CDR2 FQGTGA. The CDR3 runs to 13 residues. CDR3 loop: CASSFPGATEAFF. The CDR3 DNA sequence: TGTGCCAGCAGCTTCCCGGGGGCGACTGAAGCTTTCTTT.

By its share, this clone is medium-sized. The chain combines TRBV5-1 with TRBJ2-5, with 7 bases matching TRBD2. J gave up 5 bases and V 0 bases, and 1 base lay outside the gene matches. CDR3 length: 13 amino acids. The germline gives CDR1 SGHRS, CDR2 YFSETQ. The DNA of the CDR3 is TGCGCCAGCAGCTTGGAGGGAGGGGAGACCCAGTACTTC. This codes for CASSLEGGETQYF.